Listed below are T cell receptor beta chains from one sample, sequenced in a study of blood T cell repertoires in COVID-19. This table comes from immunoSEQ multiplex PCR, and its TCRdb copy is limited to in-frame clones, with some not included. The sample lists a few hundred thousand clones, around 82% occurring once. What was sequenced was peripheral blood. The receptors derive from a woman younger than 35 with acute or convalescent COVID-19. Each CDR3 is given with its conserved first and last residue. The order of the fields is clone size, D gene, J gene, V gene, CDR3 protein, CDR3 DNA. D genes are given only for firm matches. Part of the rows lack a size; the others show once, few, many or a class for expanded clones.

clone_size: -; d_call: -; j_call: TRBJ1-1; v_call: TRBV6-2/TRBV6-3; cdr3_aa: CASSLETEAFF; cdr3_nt: TGTGCCAGCAGTCTCGAGACTGAAGCTTTCTTT
clone_size: -; d_call: TRBD1; j_call: TRBJ1-6; v_call: TRBV19; cdr3_aa: CASSTGTDSPLHF; cdr3_nt: TGTGCCAGTAGTACCGGGACAGATTCACCCCTCCACTTT
clone_size: -; d_call: TRBD1; j_call: TRBJ1-2; v_call: TRBV7-2; cdr3_aa: CASSSRTGIGYTF; cdr3_nt: TGTGCCAGCAGCTCCAGGACAGGGATTGGCTACACCTTC
clone_size: few; d_call: -; j_call: TRBJ1-1; v_call: TRBV2; cdr3_aa: CASIKGLQGEAFF; cdr3_nt: TGTGCCAGCATAAAAGGGTTACAGGGTGAAGCTTTCTTT
clone_size: few; d_call: -; j_call: TRBJ1-6; v_call: TRBV6-5; cdr3_aa: CASSYSELNNSPLHF; cdr3_nt: TGTGCCAGCAGTTACTCGGAGCTAAACAATTCACCCCTCCACTTT
clone_size: -; d_call: TRBD1; j_call: TRBJ1-5; v_call: TRBV23-1; cdr3_aa: CASSLPQGQGTGLNQPQHF; cdr3_nt: TGCGCCAGCAGTCTTCCCCAAGGACAGGGCACCGGACTCAATCAGCCCCAGCATTTT
clone_size: -; d_call: TRBD2; j_call: TRBJ2-1; v_call: TRBV7-3; cdr3_aa: CASSPGLAGGEQFF; cdr3_nt: TGTGCCAGCAGCCCCGGACTAGCGGGCGGTGAGCAGTTCTTC
clone_size: -; d_call: -; j_call: TRBJ1-3; v_call: TRBV5-4; cdr3_aa: CASSLASGTGNTIYF; cdr3_nt: TGTGCCAGCAGCTTGGCGTCAGGGACTGGAAACACCATATATTTT
clone_size: -; d_call: -; j_call: TRBJ1-6; v_call: TRBV14; cdr3_aa: CASSQGTGIYNSPLHF; cdr3_nt: TGTGCCAGCAGCCAGGGCACCGGAATCTATAATTCACCCCTCCACTTT
clone_size: -; d_call: -; j_call: TRBJ2-3; v_call: TRBV30; cdr3_aa: CACTTGRTDTQYF; cdr3_nt: TGTGCCTGCACGACAGGACGCACAGATACGCAGTATTTT
clone_size: -; d_call: -; j_call: TRBJ1-5; v_call: TRBV6-6; cdr3_aa: CASSSIEGTQPQHF; cdr3_nt: TGTGCCAGCAGTAGCATCGAGGGTACCCAGCCCCAGCATTTT
clone_size: -; d_call: TRBD2; j_call: TRBJ2-7; v_call: TRBV6-5; cdr3_aa: CASSYYRLAEQYF; cdr3_nt: TGTGCCAGCAGTTACTACCGACTAGCCGAGCAGTACTTC
clone_size: -; d_call: -; j_call: TRBJ2-5; v_call: TRBV11-2; cdr3_aa: CASQGVATRWTQYF; cdr3_nt: TGTGCCAGCCAGGGGGTGGCGACTAGATGGACCCAGTACTTC
clone_size: few; d_call: -; j_call: TRBJ1-1; v_call: TRBV29-1; cdr3_aa: CSVKQVTGTEAFF; cdr3_nt: TGCAGCGTTAAACAGGTAACGGGCACTGAAGCTTTCTTT
clone_size: once; d_call: TRBD1; j_call: TRBJ2-1; v_call: TRBV9; cdr3_aa: CASSVVGQGHNEQFF; cdr3_nt: TGTGCCAGCAGCGTAGTTGGACAGGGACACAATGAGCAGTTCTTC
clone_size: -; d_call: TRBD2; j_call: TRBJ2-3; v_call: TRBV27; cdr3_aa: CASSRTSGNTDTQYF; cdr3_nt: TGTGCCAGCAGTAGGACTAGCGGAAACACAGATACGCAGTATTTT
clone_size: -; d_call: TRBD2; j_call: TRBJ2-2; v_call: TRBV2; cdr3_aa: CASRLAGPNTGELFF; cdr3_nt: TGTGCCAGCAGATTAGCGGGACCGAACACCGGGGAGCTGTTTTTT
clone_size: once; d_call: -; j_call: TRBJ2-2; v_call: TRBV2; cdr3_aa: CASRSGTLNTGELFF; cdr3_nt: TGTGCCAGCAGGTCCGGGACACTGAACACCGGGGAGCTGTTTTTT
clone_size: -; d_call: -; j_call: TRBJ1-6; v_call: TRBV18; cdr3_aa: CASSPGGQSNSPLHF; cdr3_nt: TGTGCCAGCTCACCCGGGGGGCAGTCGAATTCACCCCTCCACTTT
clone_size: few; d_call: -; j_call: TRBJ2-2; v_call: TRBV6-5; cdr3_aa: CASSWSAGNTGELFF; cdr3_nt: TGTGCCAGCAGTTGGTCGGCAGGGAACACCGGGGAGCTGTTTTTT
clone_size: -; d_call: TRBD1; j_call: TRBJ1-1; v_call: TRBV5-1; cdr3_aa: CASSLRDRGYTEAFF; cdr3_nt: TGCGCCAGCAGCTTGAGGGACAGGGGATACACTGAAGCTTTCTTT
clone_size: once; d_call: -; j_call: TRBJ2-3; v_call: TRBV11-2; cdr3_aa: CASSFESDTQYF; cdr3_nt: TGTGCCAGCAGCTTTGAGTCGGATACGCAGTATTTT
clone_size: -; d_call: -; j_call: TRBJ2-2; v_call: TRBV14; cdr3_aa: CASSQGGGDTGELFF; cdr3_nt: TGTGCCAGCAGCCAAGGCGGAGGAGACACCGGGGAGCTGTTTTTT
clone_size: -; d_call: TRBD1; j_call: TRBJ2-7; v_call: TRBV4-3; cdr3_aa: CASSQGQGASYEQYF; cdr3_nt: TGCGCCAGCAGCCAAGGGCAGGGGGCGTCCTACGAGCAGTACTTC
clone_size: -; d_call: -; j_call: TRBJ1-5; v_call: TRBV6-6; cdr3_aa: CASSYGQGLQPQHF; cdr3_nt: TGTGCCAGCAGTTACGGTCAGGGGCTTCAGCCCCAGCATTTT
clone_size: few; d_call: TRBD2; j_call: TRBJ2-7; v_call: TRBV2; cdr3_aa: CASSERHFGAAGAYYEQYF; cdr3_nt: TGTGCCAGCAGTGAACGTCATTTCGGGGCGGCGGGAGCATACTACGAGCAGTACTTC
clone_size: -; d_call: TRBD1; j_call: TRBJ1-4; v_call: TRBV28; cdr3_aa: CASSLGSRDRGRSGEKLFF; cdr3_nt: TGTGCCAGCAGTTTAGGGTCCCGGGACAGGGGTCGTTCTGGCGAAAAACTGTTTTTT
clone_size: -; d_call: TRBD1; j_call: TRBJ1-5; v_call: TRBV7-2; cdr3_aa: CASSPGTGGNQPQHF; cdr3_nt: TGTGCCAGCAGTCCCGGGACAGGGGGCAATCAGCCCCAGCATTTT
clone_size: -; d_call: TRBD2; j_call: TRBJ2-5; v_call: TRBV12-3/TRBV12-4; cdr3_aa: CASSTSEQETQYF; cdr3_nt: TGTGCCAGCAGCACTAGCGAGCAAGAGACCCAGTACTTC
clone_size: -; d_call: TRBD2; j_call: TRBJ2-3; v_call: TRBV5-4; cdr3_aa: CASSLFKAGGGKDTQYF; cdr3_nt: TGTGCCAGCAGCTTGTTTAAGGCGGGAGGGGGGAAAGATACGCAGTATTTT
clone_size: few; d_call: -; j_call: TRBJ1-2; v_call: TRBV14; cdr3_aa: CASSLQGHYGYTF; cdr3_nt: TGTGCCAGCAGCCTGCAGGGGCACTATGGCTACACCTTC
clone_size: -; d_call: -; j_call: TRBJ2-1; v_call: TRBV7-9; cdr3_aa: CASSSQGYNNEQFF; cdr3_nt: TGTGCCAGCAGTTCACAGGGTTATAACAATGAGCAGTTCTTC
clone_size: -; d_call: -; j_call: TRBJ2-5; v_call: TRBV6-2/TRBV6-3; cdr3_aa: CASSMGPGVERETQYF; cdr3_nt: TGTGCCAGCAGTATGGGTCCCGGGGTTGAGAGGGAGACCCAGTACTTC
clone_size: -; d_call: -; j_call: TRBJ2-7; v_call: TRBV2; cdr3_aa: CARRDTYSYEQYF; cdr3_nt: TGTGCCAGACGGGACACATACTCCTACGAGCAGTACTTC
clone_size: -; d_call: TRBD1; j_call: TRBJ2-3; v_call: TRBV27; cdr3_aa: CASSQTGEETDTQYF; cdr3_nt: TGTGCCAGCAGTCAGACAGGGGAGGAAACAGATACGCAGTATTTT
clone_size: -; d_call: TRBD1; j_call: TRBJ1-2; v_call: TRBV7-9; cdr3_aa: CASSLPGQGASGYTF; cdr3_nt: TGTGCCAGCAGCCTACCCGGACAGGGGGCTAGTGGCTACACCTTC
clone_size: -; d_call: -; j_call: TRBJ2-5; v_call: TRBV5-4; cdr3_aa: CASSLMSTETQYF; cdr3_nt: TGTGCCAGCAGCTTGATGAGTACGGAGACCCAGTACTTC
clone_size: -; d_call: -; j_call: TRBJ2-3; v_call: TRBV30; cdr3_aa: CAWSLSGSRTDTQYF; cdr3_nt: TGTGCCTGGAGCCTCAGCGGAAGTCGGACAGATACGCAGTATTTT
clone_size: -; d_call: TRBD1; j_call: TRBJ2-4; v_call: TRBV28; cdr3_aa: CASSFGRQGILAKNIQYF; cdr3_nt: TGTGCCAGCAGTTTTGGCCGACAGGGGATCCTAGCCAAAAACATTCAGTACTTC
clone_size: -; d_call: TRBD2; j_call: TRBJ2-1; v_call: TRBV28; cdr3_aa: CASSLRLAGDEQFF; cdr3_nt: TGTGCCAGCAGTTTAAGGCTAGCGGGAGATGAGCAGTTCTTC
clone_size: -; d_call: TRBD1; j_call: TRBJ1-3; v_call: TRBV6-5; cdr3_aa: CASSYSTGGSGNTIYF; cdr3_nt: TGTGCCAGCAGTTACTCGACAGGGGGCTCTGGAAACACCATATATTTT
clone_size: -; d_call: -; j_call: TRBJ2-5; v_call: TRBV4-3; cdr3_aa: CASSQSGAAAETQYF; cdr3_nt: TGCGCCAGCAGCCAATCCGGCGCTGCGGCAGAGACCCAGTACTTC